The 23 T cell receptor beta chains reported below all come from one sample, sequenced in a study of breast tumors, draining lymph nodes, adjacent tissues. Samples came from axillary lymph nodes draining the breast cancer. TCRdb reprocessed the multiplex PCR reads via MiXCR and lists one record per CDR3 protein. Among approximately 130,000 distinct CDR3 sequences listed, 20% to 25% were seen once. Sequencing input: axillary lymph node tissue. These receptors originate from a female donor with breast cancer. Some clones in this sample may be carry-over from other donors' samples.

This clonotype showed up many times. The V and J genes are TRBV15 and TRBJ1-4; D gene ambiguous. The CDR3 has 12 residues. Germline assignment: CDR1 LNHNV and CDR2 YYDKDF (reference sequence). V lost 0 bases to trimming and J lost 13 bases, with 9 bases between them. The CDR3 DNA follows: TGTGCCACCAGCAGAGATCGTCGGGCACTGTTTTTT. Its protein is CATSRDRRALFF.

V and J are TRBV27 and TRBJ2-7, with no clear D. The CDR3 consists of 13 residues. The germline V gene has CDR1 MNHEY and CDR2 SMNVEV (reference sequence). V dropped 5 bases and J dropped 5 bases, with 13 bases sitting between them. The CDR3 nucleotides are TGTGCCAGCAGTCCCGGGCCCAACAACGAGCAGTACTTC. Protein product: CASSPGPNNEQYF.

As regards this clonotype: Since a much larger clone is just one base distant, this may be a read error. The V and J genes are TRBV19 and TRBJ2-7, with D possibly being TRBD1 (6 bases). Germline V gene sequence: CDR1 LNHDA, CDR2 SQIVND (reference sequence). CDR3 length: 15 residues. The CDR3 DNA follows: TGTGCCAGTAGTATCGGCGAGGGGGTTGCCTACAAGCAGTACTTC. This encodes CASSIGEGVAYKQYF.

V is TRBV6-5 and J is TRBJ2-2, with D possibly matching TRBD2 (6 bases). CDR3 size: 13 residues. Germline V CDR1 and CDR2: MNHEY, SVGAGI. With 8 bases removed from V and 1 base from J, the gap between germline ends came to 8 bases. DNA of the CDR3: TGTGCCAGCGGGCGGGGGAACACCGGGGAGCTGTTTTTT. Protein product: CASGRGNTGELFF.

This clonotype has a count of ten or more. The CDR3 here is CSARWSGVDEQYF. Here the CDR3 DNA reads TGCAGTGCTAGGTGGTCGGGGGTGGACGAGCAGTACTTC. The V gene is TRBV20-1, the J gene TRBJ2-7; possibly TRBD2 for D (6 bases). The germline gives CDR1 DFQATT, CDR2 SNEGSKA (reference sequence). The germline V and J ends were trimmed by 3 bases and 5 bases, with 14 bases remaining between them. There are 13 residues in the CDR3.

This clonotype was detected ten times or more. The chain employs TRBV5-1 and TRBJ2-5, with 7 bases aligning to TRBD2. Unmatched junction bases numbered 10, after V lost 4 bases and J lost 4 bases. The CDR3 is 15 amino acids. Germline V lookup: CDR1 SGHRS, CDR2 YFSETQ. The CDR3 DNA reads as TGCGCCAGCAGCGGAACTAGCGTTACCCGAGAGACCCAGTACTTC. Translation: CASSGTSVTRETQYF.

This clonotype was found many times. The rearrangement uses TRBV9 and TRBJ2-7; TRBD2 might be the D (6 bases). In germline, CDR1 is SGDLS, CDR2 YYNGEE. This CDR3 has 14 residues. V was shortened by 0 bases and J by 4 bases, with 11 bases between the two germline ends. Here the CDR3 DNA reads TGTGCCAGCAGCGTAGCTGGGGGAGGATACGAGCAGTACTTC. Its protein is CASSVAGGGYEQYF.

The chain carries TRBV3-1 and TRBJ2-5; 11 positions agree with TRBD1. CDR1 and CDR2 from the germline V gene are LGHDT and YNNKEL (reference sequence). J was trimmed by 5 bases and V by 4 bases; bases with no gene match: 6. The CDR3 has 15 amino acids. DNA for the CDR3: TGTGCCAGCAGCCCGGACAGGGGGCGGGGGGAGACCCAGTACTTC. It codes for CASSPDRGRGETQYF.

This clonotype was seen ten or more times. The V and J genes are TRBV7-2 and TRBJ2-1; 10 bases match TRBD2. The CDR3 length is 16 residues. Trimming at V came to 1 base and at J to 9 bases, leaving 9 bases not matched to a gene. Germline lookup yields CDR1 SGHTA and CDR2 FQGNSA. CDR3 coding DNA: TGTGCCAGCAGCTTAGTAGGGCTAGCGGGAGCGAGTGAGCAGTTCTTC. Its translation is CASSLVGLAGASEQFF. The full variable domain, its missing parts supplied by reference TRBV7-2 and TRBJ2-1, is GAGVSQSPSNKVTEKGKDVELRCDPISGHTALYWYRQSLGQGLEFLIYFQGNSAPDKSGLPSDRFSAERTGGSVSTLTIQRTQQEDSAVYLCASSLVGLAGASEQFFGPGTRLTVL.

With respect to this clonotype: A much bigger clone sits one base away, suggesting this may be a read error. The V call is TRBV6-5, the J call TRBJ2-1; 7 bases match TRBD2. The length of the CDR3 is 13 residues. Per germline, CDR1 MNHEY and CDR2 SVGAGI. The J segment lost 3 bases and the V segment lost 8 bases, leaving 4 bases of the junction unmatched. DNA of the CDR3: TGTGCCAGCCGGGGAGGGGACTACAATGAGCAGTTCTTC. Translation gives CASRGGDYNEQFF.

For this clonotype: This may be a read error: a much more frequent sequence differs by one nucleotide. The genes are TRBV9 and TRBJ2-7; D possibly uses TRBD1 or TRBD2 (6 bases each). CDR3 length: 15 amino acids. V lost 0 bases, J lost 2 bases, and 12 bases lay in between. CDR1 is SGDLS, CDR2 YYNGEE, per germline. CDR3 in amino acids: CASSVGQEGTYEQYF. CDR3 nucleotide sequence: TGTGCCAGCAGCGTAGGACAGGAGGGGACCTACGAGCAGTACTTC.

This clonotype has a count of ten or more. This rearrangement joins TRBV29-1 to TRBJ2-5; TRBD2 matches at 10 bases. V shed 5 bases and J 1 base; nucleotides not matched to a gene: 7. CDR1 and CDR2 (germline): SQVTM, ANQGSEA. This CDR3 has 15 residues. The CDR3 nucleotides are TGCAGCGTTAGAGCGGGAGGGGAAATCCAAGAGACCCAGTACTTC. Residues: CSVRAGGEIQETQYF.

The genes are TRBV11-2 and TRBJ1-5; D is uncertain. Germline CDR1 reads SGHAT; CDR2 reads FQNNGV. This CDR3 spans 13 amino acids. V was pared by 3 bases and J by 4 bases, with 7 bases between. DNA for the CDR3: TGTGCCAGCAGCTTCGGGCCGAATCAGCCCCAGCATTTT. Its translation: CASSFGPNQPQHF.

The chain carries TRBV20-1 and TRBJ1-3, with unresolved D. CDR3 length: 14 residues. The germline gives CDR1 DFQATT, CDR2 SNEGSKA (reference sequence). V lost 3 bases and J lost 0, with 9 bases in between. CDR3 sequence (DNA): TGCAGTGCTAGTGTGGCAGGCTCTGGAAACACCATATATTTT. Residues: CSASVAGSGNTIYF.

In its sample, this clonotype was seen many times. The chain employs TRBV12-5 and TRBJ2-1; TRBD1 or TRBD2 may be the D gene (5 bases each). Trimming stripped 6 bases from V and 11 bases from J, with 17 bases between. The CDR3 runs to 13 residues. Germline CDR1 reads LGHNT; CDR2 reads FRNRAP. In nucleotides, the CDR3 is TGTGCTAGTGGCGACCGAGAAGGGACCCAGCAGTTCTTC. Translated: CASGDREGTQQFF.

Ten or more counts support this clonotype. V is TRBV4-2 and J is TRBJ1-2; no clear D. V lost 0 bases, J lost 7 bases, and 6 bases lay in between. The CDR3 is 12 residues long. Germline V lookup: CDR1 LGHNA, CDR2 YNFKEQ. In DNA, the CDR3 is TGTGCCAGCAGCCAAGATAAGGGTGGCTACACCTTC. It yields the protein CASSQDKGGYTF.

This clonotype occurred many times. The CDR3 sequence: CASSLVSRDSYNEQFF. The CDR3 nucleotides read TGTGCCAGCAGCTTAGTTTCTCGGGACTCCTACAATGAGCAGTTCTTC. The gene calls are TRBV7-9 and TRBJ2-1, with D perhaps TRBD2 (5 bases). Per germline, CDR1 SEHNR and CDR2 FQNEAQ (reference sequence). V lost 1 base, J lost 0 bases, and 10 bases lay in between. This CDR3 contains 16 residues.

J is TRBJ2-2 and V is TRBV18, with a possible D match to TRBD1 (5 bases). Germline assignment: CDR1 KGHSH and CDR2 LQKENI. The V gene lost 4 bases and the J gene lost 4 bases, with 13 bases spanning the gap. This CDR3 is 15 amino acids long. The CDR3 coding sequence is TGTGCCAGCTCACGGAAGGATCAGGGCACCGGGGAGCTGTTTTTT. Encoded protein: CASSRKDQGTGELFF.

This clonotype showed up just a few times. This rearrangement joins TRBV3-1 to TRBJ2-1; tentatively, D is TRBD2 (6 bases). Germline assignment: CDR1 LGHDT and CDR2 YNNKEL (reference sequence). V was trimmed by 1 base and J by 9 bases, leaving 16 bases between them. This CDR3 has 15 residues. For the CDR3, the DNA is TGTGCCAGCAGCCAAGTTGGCGGGATCAGCCCTGAGCAGTTCTTC. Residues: CASSQVGGISPEQFF.

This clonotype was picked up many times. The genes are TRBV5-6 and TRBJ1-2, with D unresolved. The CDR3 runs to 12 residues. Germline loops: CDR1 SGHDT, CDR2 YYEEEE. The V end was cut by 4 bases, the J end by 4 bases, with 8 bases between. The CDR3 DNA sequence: TGTGCCAGCAGCCAGAATCGCTATGGCTACACCTTC. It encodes CASSQNRYGYTF.

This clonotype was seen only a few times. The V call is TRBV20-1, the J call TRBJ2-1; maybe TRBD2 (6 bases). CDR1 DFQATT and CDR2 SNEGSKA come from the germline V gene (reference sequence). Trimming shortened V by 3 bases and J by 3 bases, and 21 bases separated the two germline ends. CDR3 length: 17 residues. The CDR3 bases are TGCAGTGCTAGCCGGGACTCCGGTTTGGGCTTCTACAATGAGCAGTTCTTC. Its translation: CSASRDSGLGFYNEQFF.

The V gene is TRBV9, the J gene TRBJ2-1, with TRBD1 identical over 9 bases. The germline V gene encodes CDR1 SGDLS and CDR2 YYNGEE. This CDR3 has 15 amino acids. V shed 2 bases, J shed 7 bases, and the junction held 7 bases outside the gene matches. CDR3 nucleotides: TGTGCCAGCAGCGTCCGGACAGGGGAGACTAATGAGCAGTTCTTC. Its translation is CASSVRTGETNEQFF.

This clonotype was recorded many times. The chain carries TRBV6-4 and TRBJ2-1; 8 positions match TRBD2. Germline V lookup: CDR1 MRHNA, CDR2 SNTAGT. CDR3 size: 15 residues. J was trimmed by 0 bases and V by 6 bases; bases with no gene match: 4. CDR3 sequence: CASSLSGTSYNEQFF. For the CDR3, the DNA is TGTGCCAGCAGCCTTAGCGGGACCTCCTACAATGAGCAGTTCTTC.